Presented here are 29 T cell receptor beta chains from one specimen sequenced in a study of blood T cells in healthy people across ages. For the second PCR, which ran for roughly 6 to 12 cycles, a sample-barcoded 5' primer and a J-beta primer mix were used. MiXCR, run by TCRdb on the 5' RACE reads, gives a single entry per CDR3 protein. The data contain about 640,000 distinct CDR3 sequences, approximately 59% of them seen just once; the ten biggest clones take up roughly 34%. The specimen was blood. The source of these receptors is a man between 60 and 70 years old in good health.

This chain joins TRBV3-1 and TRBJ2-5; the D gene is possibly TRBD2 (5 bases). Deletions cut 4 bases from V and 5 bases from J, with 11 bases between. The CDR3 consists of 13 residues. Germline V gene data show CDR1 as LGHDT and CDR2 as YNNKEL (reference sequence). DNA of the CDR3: TGTGCCAGCAGCCCCCTAGCTGGCGAGACCCAGTACTTC. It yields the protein CASSPLAGETQYF.

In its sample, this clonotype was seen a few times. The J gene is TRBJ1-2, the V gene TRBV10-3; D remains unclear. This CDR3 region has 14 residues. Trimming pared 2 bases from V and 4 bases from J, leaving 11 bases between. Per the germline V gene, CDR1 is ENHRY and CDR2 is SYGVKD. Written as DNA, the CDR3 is TGTGCCATCAGTGAGGGGAGGCTAGGCTATGGCTACACCTTC. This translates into CAISEGRLGYGYTF.

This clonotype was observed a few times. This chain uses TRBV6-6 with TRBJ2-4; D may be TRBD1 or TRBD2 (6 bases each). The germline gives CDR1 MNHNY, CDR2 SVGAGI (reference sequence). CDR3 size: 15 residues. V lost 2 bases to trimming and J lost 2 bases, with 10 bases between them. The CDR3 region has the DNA TGTGCCAGCAGTTACCCCGGGGGCACCAAAAACATTCAGTACTTC. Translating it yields CASSYPGGTKNIQYF.

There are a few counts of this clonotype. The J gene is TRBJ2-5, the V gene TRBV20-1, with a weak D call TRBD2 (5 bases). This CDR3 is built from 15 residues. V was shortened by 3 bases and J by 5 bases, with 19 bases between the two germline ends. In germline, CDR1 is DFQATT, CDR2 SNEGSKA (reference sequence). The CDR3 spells CSARGWESRMETQYF. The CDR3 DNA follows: TGCAGTGCTAGGGGGTGGGAGTCCCGGATGGAGACCCAGTACTTC.

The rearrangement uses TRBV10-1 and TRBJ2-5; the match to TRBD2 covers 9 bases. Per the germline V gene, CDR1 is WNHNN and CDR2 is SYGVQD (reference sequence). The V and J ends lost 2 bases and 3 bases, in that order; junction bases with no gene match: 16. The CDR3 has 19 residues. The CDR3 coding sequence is TGCGCCAGCAGTGAGCCCCGGCTAGCGGGGATATCGGCCGAAGAGACCCAGTACTTC. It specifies CASSEPRLAGISAEETQYF.

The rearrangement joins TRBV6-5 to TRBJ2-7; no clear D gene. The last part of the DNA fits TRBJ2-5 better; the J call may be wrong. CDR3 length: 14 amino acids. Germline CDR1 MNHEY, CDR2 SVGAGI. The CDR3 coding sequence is TGTGCCAGCTTGGCTGAACCCGGACAAGAGACCCAGTACTTC. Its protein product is CASLAEPGQETQYF.

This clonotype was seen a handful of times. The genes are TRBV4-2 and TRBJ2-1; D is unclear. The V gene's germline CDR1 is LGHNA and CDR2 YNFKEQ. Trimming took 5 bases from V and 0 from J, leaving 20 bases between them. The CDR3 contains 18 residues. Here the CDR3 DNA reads TGTGCCAGCAGCTCCCGGACGCGGCAGCTTATCTCCTACAATGAGCAGTTCTTC. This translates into CASSSRTRQLISYNEQFF.

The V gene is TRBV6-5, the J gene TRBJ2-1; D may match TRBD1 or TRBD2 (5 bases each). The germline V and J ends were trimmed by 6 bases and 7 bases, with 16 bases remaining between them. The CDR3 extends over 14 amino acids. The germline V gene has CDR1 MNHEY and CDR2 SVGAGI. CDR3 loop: CASSRQGPENEQFF. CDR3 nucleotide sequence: TGTGCCAGCAGCCGCCAGGGACCGGAGAATGAGCAGTTCTTC.

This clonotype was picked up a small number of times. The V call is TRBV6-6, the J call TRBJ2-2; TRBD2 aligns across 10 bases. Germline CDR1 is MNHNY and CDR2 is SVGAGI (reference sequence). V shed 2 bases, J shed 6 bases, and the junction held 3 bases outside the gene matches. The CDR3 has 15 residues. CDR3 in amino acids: CASSYGTSASGELFF. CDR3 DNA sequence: TGTGCCAGCAGTTACGGGACTAGCGCTTCCGGGGAGCTGTTTTTT.

The CDR3 reads CASSHLTSDQETQYF. The CDR3 coding sequence is TGCGCCAGCAGCCACCTTACTAGCGACCAAGAGACCCAGTACTTC. This chain joins TRBV4-1 and TRBJ2-7, with 7 bases matching TRBD2. Near its end, the DNA agrees better with TRBJ2-5, so the J call may be wrong. The CDR3 has 15 residues. Germline CDR1 MGHRA, CDR2 YSYEKL.

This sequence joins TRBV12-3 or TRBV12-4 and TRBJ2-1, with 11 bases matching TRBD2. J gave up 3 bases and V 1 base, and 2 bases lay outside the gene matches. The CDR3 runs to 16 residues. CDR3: CASSLGLAGIYNEQFF. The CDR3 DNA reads TGTGCCAGCAGTTTAGGACTAGCGGGAATCTACAATGAGCAGTTCTTC.

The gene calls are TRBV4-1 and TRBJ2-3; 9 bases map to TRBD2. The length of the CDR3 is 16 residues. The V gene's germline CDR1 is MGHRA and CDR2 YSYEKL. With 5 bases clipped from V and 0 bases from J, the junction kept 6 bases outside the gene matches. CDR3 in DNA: TGCGCCAGCAGCAGGAGCGGGGGGACTAGCACAGATACGCAGTATTTT. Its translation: CASSRSGGTSTDTQYF.

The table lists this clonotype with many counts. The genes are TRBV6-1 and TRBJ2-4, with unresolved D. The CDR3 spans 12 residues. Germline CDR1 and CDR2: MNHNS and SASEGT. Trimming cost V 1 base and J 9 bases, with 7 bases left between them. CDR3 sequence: CASSEEGLIQYF. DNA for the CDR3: TGTGCCAGCAGTGAAGAGGGTCTCATTCAGTACTTC.

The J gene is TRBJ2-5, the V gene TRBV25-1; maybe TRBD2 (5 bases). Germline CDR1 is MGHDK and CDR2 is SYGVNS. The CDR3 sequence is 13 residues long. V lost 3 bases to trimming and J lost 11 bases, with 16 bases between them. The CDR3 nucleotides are TGTGCCAGCAGTGATCGACTATCCATTCGGCAGTACTTC. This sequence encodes CASSDRLSIRQYF.

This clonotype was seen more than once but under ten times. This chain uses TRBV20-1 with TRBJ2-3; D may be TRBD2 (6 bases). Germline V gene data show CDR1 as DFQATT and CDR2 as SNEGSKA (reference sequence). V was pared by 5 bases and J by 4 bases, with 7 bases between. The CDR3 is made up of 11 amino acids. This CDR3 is CSAGRSDTQYF. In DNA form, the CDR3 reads TGCAGTGCTGGGAGGTCAGATACGCAGTATTTT.

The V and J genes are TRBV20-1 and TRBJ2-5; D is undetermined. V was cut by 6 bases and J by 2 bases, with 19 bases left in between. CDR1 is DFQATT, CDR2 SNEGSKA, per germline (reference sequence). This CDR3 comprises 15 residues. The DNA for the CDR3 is TGCAGTGCCCCCTCCTATTACGACCAACAAGAGACCCAGTACTTC. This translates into CSAPSYYDQQETQYF.

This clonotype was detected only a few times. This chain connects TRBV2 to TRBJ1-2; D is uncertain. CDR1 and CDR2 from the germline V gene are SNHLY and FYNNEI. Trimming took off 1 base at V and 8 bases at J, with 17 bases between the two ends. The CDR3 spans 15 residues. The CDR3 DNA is TGTGCCAGCAGTGAAGTTGGACTTAGGATAGGGGGCTACACCTTC. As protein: CASSEVGLRIGGYTF. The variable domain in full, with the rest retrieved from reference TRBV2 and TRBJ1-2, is EPEVTQTPSHQVTQMGQEVILRCVPISNHLYFYWYRQILGQKVEFLVSFYNNEISEKSEIFDDQFSVERPDGSNFTLKIRSTKLEDSAMYFCASSEVGLRIGGYTFGSGTRLTVV.

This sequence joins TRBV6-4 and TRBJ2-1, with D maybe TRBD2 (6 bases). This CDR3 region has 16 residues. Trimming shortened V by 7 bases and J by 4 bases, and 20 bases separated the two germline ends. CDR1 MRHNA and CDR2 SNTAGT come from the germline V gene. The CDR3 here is CASKANSGVSYNEQFF. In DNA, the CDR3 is TGTGCCAGCAAGGCCAACTCGGGGGTATCGTACAATGAGCAGTTCTTC.

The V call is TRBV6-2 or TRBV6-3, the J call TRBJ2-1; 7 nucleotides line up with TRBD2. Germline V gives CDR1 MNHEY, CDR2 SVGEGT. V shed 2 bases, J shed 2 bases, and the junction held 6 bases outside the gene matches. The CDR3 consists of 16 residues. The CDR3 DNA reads TGTGCCAGCAGTTACCCAGCGGGGAGAGCCTACAATGAGCAGTTCTTC. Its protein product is CASSYPAGRAYNEQFF.

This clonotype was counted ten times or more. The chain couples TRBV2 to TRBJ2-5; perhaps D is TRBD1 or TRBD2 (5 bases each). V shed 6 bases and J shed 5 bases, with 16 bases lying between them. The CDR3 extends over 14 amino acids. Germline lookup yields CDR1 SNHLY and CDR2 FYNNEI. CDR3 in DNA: TGTGCCAGCAGACCTGGGACCTCGGGGGAGACCCAGTACTTC. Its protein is CASRPGTSGETQYF.

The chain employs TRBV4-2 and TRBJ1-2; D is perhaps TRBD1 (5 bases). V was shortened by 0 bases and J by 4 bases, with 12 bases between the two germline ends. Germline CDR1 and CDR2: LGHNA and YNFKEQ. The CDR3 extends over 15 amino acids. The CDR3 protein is CASSQEQGEAYGYTF. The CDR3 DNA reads TGTGCCAGCAGCCAAGAACAAGGGGAGGCCTATGGCTACACCTTC.

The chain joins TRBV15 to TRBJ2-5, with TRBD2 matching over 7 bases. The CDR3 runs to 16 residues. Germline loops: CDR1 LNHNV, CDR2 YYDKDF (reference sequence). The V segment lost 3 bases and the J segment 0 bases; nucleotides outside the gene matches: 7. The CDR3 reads CATSSSLLANQETQYF. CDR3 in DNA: TGTGCCACCAGCAGCAGTTTACTAGCGAACCAAGAGACCCAGTACTTC.

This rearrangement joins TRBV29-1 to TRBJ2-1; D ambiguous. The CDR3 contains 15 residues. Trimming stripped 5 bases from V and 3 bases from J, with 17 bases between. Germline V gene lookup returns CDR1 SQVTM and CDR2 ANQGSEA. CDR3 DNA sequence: TGCAGCGTTCCTCAGCAATCGTCGATCTACAATGAGCAGTTCTTC. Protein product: CSVPQQSSIYNEQFF.

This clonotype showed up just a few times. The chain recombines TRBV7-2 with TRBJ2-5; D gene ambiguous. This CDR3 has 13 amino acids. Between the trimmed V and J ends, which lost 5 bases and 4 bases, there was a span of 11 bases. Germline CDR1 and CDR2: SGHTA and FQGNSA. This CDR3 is CASSGIQGETQYF. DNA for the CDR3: TGTGCCAGCAGCGGGATACAAGGAGAGACCCAGTACTTC.

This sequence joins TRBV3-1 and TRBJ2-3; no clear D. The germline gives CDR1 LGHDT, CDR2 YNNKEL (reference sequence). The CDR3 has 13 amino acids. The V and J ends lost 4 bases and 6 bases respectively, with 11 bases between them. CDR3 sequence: CASSRSVRDTQYF. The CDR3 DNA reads TGTGCCAGCAGCCGCTCCGTCAGGGATACGCAGTATTTT.

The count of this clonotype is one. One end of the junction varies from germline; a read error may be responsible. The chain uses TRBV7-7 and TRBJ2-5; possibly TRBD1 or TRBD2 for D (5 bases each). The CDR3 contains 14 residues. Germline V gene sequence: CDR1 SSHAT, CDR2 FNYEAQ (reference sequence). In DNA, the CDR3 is TGTGCCGGCAGCACGGGACGGAACCAAGAGACCCAGTACTTC. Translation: CAGSTGRNQETQYF. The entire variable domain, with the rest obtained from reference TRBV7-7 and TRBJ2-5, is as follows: GAGVSQSPRYKVTKRGQDVTLRCDPISSHATLYWYQQALGQGPEFLTYFNYEAQPDKSGLPSDRFSAERPEGSISTLTIQRTEQRDSAMYRCAGSTGRNQETQYFGPGTRLLVL.

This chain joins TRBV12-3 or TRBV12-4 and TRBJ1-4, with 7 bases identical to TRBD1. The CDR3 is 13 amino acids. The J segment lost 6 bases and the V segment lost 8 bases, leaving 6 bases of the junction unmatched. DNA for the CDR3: TGTGCCAGCGGAGCCGGGACAGATGAAAAACTGTTTTTT. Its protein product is CASGAGTDEKLFF.

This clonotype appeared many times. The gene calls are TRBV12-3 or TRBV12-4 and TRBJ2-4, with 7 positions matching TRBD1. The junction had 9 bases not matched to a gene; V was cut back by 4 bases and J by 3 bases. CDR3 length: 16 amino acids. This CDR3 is CASSSEGALGKNIQYF. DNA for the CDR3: TGTGCCAGCAGTTCCGAGGGGGCTTTGGGCAAAAACATTCAGTACTTC.

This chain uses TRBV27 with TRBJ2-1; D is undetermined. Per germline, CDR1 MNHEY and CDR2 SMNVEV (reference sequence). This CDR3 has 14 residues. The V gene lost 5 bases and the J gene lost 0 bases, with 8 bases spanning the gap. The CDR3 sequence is CASSLTPSYNEQFF. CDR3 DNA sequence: TGTGCCAGCAGTCTGACACCCTCCTACAATGAGCAGTTCTTC.